The sequence of this T cell receptor (beta chain) was determined in a study of cytomegalovirus exposure and HLA in healthy donors. Study observations and caveats: The authors listed around 150 TCR beta chains as cytomegalovirus-associated. As immune exposure information, only CMV serostatus was available. The majority of TCR sequences were rare, yet some public TCRs appeared in many donors. Later, an analysis showed that TCR beta chains associated with HLA were more clonally expanded than others that were equally common.

In regard to this clone: The antigen is not known.

V was trimmed by 1 base and J by 5 bases, leaving 8 bases between them. CDR1 and CDR2 from the germline V gene are SGHVS and FNYEAQ. The CDR3 length is 13 residues. This PCR relied on a set of 60 Vbeta primers and 13 Jbeta primers. Libraries were prepared by immunoSEQ multiplex PCR; TCRdb keeps only in-frame clonotypes and omits some of them. The sample includes 120,000 to 150,000 clones, 75% to 80% of them seen just once. Sequencing was carried out using PBMCs. This clonotype was obtained from a man aged 35 to 55 in good health and CMV-seropositive. The genes are TRBV7-6 and TRBJ2-5; perhaps TRBD2 as D (5 bases). The CDR3 loop is CASSLELEETQYF. In DNA, the CDR3 is TGTGCCAGCAGCTTAGAACTAGAGGAGACCCAGTACTTC.